The rows below give T cell receptor beta chains drawn from one sample of a study of CD8 T cells in Susac syndrome. TCRdb analysed the immunoSEQ multiplex PCR reads with MiXCR anew, one entry per CDR3 protein. This table has about 300,000 distinct CDR3 sequences, about 88% appearing once. Sequencing input: CD8+ T cells from PBMCs. The receptors were sampled from a human donor with multiple sclerosis. Each CDR3 is given with its conserved first and last residue. Fields, in order: V gene, J gene, clone size, D gene, CDR3 DNA, CDR3 protein. The D gene is left open where the match is weak. Rows may omit the clone size; those that give it use once, few, many or a size class.

v_call: TRBV7-2; j_call: TRBJ2-5; clone_size: -; d_call: -; cdr3_nt: TGTGCCACCGGTTTTATGGGGGATGGGGAGACCCAGTACTTC; cdr3_aa: CATGFMGDGETQYF
v_call: TRBV29-1; j_call: TRBJ2-1; clone_size: -; d_call: -; cdr3_nt: TGCAGCGTTGACGGGACCTCACTTTCCGATCTCAATGAGCAGTTCTTC; cdr3_aa: CSVDGTSLSDLNEQFF
v_call: TRBV14; j_call: TRBJ2-1; clone_size: -; d_call: -; cdr3_nt: TGTGCCAGCAGCCTACTGGATACAGGGAATGAGCAGTTCTTC; cdr3_aa: CASSLLDTGNEQFF
v_call: TRBV10-3; j_call: TRBJ2-7; clone_size: -; d_call: -; cdr3_nt: TGTGCCATCAGGGACAGCCCCTACGAGCAGTACTTC; cdr3_aa: CAIRDSPYEQYF
v_call: TRBV12-3/TRBV12-4; j_call: TRBJ2-3; clone_size: -; d_call: -; cdr3_nt: TGTGCCAGCAGTTTAGTCGTGGAGGATACGCAGTATTTT; cdr3_aa: CASSLVVEDTQYF
v_call: TRBV4-1; j_call: TRBJ2-7; clone_size: -; d_call: -; cdr3_nt: TGTGCCAGCAGCCAAGACCGCTCCTACGAGCAGTACTTC; cdr3_aa: CASSQDRSYEQYF
v_call: TRBV19; j_call: TRBJ2-7; clone_size: -; d_call: -; cdr3_nt: TGTGCCAGTAGTATGACACAGGGTAACGAGCAGTACTTC; cdr3_aa: CASSMTQGNEQYF
v_call: TRBV29-1; j_call: TRBJ2-2; clone_size: -; d_call: -; cdr3_nt: TGCAGCGTTCGAGGAATCACCGGGGAGCTGTTTTTT; cdr3_aa: CSVRGITGELFF
v_call: TRBV20-1; j_call: TRBJ1-5; clone_size: -; d_call: -; cdr3_nt: TGCAGTAGGGCAGGGGACCACAATCAGCCCCAGCATTTT; cdr3_aa: CSRAGDHNQPQHF
v_call: TRBV29-1; j_call: TRBJ2-1; clone_size: -; d_call: -; cdr3_nt: TGCAGCGTTGAGGAGGCTGCGGGTTACAATGAGCAGTTCTTC; cdr3_aa: CSVEEAAGYNEQFF
v_call: TRBV2; j_call: TRBJ2-1; clone_size: -; d_call: TRBD2; cdr3_nt: TGTGCCAGCACACCTCTTCCGGGACTAGCCGATGAGCAGTTCTTC; cdr3_aa: CASTPLPGLADEQFF
v_call: TRBV10-3; j_call: TRBJ1-1; clone_size: -; d_call: -; cdr3_nt: TGTGCCATCAGTGAGCCGCCTGCGGGGGCTGAAGCTTTCTTT; cdr3_aa: CAISEPPAGAEAFF
v_call: TRBV30; j_call: TRBJ2-1; clone_size: -; d_call: -; cdr3_nt: TGTGCCTGGAGTGGGGCGGGCCTAAGCTCCTACAATGAGCAGTTCTTC; cdr3_aa: CAWSGAGLSSYNEQFF
v_call: TRBV5-6; j_call: TRBJ2-3; clone_size: -; d_call: TRBD2; cdr3_nt: TGTGCCAGCAGCTTTGGGGGGGACTTCCTAAGCACAGATACGCAGTATTTT; cdr3_aa: CASSFGGDFLSTDTQYF
v_call: TRBV5-8; j_call: TRBJ1-1; clone_size: -; d_call: TRBD1; cdr3_nt: TGTGCCAGCAGCTTGGTACCGACAGGGACGGCGATGAACACTGAAGCTTTCTTT; cdr3_aa: CASSLVPTGTAMNTEAFF
v_call: TRBV28; j_call: TRBJ2-5; clone_size: -; d_call: TRBD1; cdr3_nt: TGTGCCAGCAGTTTGGGGACAGGGGTAGTAGAGACCCAGTACTTC; cdr3_aa: CASSLGTGVVETQYF
v_call: TRBV7-6; j_call: TRBJ1-4; clone_size: -; d_call: -; cdr3_nt: TGTGCCAGCAGCTCGCCGGACTTAGAAAAACTGTTTTTT; cdr3_aa: CASSSPDLEKLFF
v_call: TRBV7-6; j_call: TRBJ2-1; clone_size: -; d_call: TRBD2; cdr3_nt: TGTGCCAGCAGCTACCTAGCGGGGGAAACCTACAATGAGCAGTTCTTC; cdr3_aa: CASSYLAGETYNEQFF
v_call: TRBV20-1; j_call: TRBJ2-7; clone_size: -; d_call: TRBD1; cdr3_nt: TGCAGTGCTTACAACCGGGACAGGCTCTACGAGCAGTACTTC; cdr3_aa: CSAYNRDRLYEQYF
v_call: TRBV29-1; j_call: TRBJ2-1; clone_size: -; d_call: TRBD2; cdr3_nt: TGCAGCGTTTCCGAGCTTGGGACTAGTGGGAATGAGCAGTTCTTC; cdr3_aa: CSVSELGTSGNEQFF
v_call: TRBV19; j_call: TRBJ2-2; clone_size: once; d_call: TRBD2; cdr3_nt: TGTGCCAGTAGTATGCTAGCGGGACCCGGGGAGCTGTTTTTT; cdr3_aa: CASSMLAGPGELFF
v_call: TRBV12-3/TRBV12-4; j_call: TRBJ1-1; clone_size: -; d_call: -; cdr3_nt: TGTGCCAGCACCCGGCCGGGACTCCAAGCTTTCTTT; cdr3_aa: CASTRPGLQAFF
v_call: TRBV15; j_call: TRBJ2-7; clone_size: -; d_call: -; cdr3_nt: TGTGCCACCAGCAGAACCCTGTCCACGGATTTCGAGCAGTACTTC; cdr3_aa: CATSRTLSTDFEQYF
v_call: TRBV20-1; j_call: TRBJ2-7; clone_size: -; d_call: -; cdr3_nt: TGCAGTGCCACCGACTTGGACAGTGCGGTATACGAGCAGTACTTC; cdr3_aa: CSATDLDSAVYEQYF
v_call: TRBV5-1; j_call: TRBJ2-5; clone_size: -; d_call: TRBD1; cdr3_nt: TGCGCCAGCAGCTTGGATGGACAGGGTGGGGAGACCCAGTACTTC; cdr3_aa: CASSLDGQGGETQYF
v_call: TRBV20-1; j_call: TRBJ2-7; clone_size: -; d_call: TRBD2; cdr3_nt: TGCAGTGCCAATCCCGTCGTGGAGCGGGGGGACGAGCAGTACTTC; cdr3_aa: CSANPVVERGDEQYF
v_call: TRBV6-5; j_call: TRBJ2-3; clone_size: -; d_call: -; cdr3_nt: TGTGCCAGCAGATTCCTCGGCTGGCGGTCAGATACGCAGTATTTT; cdr3_aa: CASRFLGWRSDTQYF
v_call: TRBV15; j_call: TRBJ2-7; clone_size: -; d_call: -; cdr3_nt: TGTGCCACCAGCCCCGGGAGCTCCTACGAGCAGTACTTC; cdr3_aa: CATSPGSSYEQYF
v_call: TRBV29-1; j_call: TRBJ2-3; clone_size: -; d_call: TRBD2; cdr3_nt: TGCAGCGTCGCGGGAGGGCACACTTCCACAGATACGCAGTATTTT; cdr3_aa: CSVAGGHTSTDTQYF
v_call: TRBV7-6; j_call: TRBJ2-7; clone_size: -; d_call: -; cdr3_nt: TGTGCCAGCAGCCACCTCTCAGGGGACTACGAGCAGTACTTC; cdr3_aa: CASSHLSGDYEQYF
v_call: TRBV5-6; j_call: TRBJ1-5; clone_size: -; d_call: -; cdr3_nt: TGTGCCAGCAGCTTGGGCGGCGGGCCTGCGATATTT; cdr3_aa: CASSLGGGPAIF
v_call: TRBV20-1; j_call: TRBJ2-2; clone_size: -; d_call: -; cdr3_nt: TGCAGTGCTAGTGAAAATGGAGGTTTGTTGGAGGAGCTGTTTTTT; cdr3_aa: CSASENGGLLEELFF
v_call: TRBV7-2; j_call: TRBJ1-5; clone_size: -; d_call: TRBD1; cdr3_nt: TGTGCCAGCAGCTTGACAGGGGGCATTATTCAGCCCCAGCATTTT; cdr3_aa: CASSLTGGIIQPQHF
v_call: TRBV11-2; j_call: TRBJ2-2; clone_size: -; d_call: -; cdr3_nt: TGTGCCAGCAGCCTATGGGCGTCCGGGGAGCTGTTTTTT; cdr3_aa: CASSLWASGELFF
v_call: TRBV12-3/TRBV12-4; j_call: TRBJ2-1; clone_size: -; d_call: TRBD1; cdr3_nt: TGTGCCAGCAGGGGGACAGGGAGGAATGAGCAGTTCTTC; cdr3_aa: CASRGTGRNEQFF
v_call: TRBV6-6; j_call: TRBJ1-2; clone_size: -; d_call: -; cdr3_nt: TGTGCCAGCAGTTACTCTGCAGGGAACTATGGCTACACCTTC; cdr3_aa: CASSYSAGNYGYTF
v_call: TRBV9; j_call: TRBJ1-5; clone_size: -; d_call: -; cdr3_nt: TGTGCCAGCAGCGGGGGGACGGGGCAGCCCCAGCATTTT; cdr3_aa: CASSGGTGQPQHF
v_call: TRBV27; j_call: TRBJ2-2; clone_size: once; d_call: -; cdr3_nt: TGTGCCAGCACCTTGGGAGGGAACACCGGGGAGCTGTTTTTT; cdr3_aa: CASTLGGNTGELFF
v_call: TRBV2; j_call: TRBJ2-5; clone_size: -; d_call: TRBD2; cdr3_nt: TGTGCCAGCACATTACTAGCGGGAGTTATAGAGACCCAGTACTTC; cdr3_aa: CASTLLAGVIETQYF
v_call: TRBV29-1; j_call: TRBJ2-1; clone_size: -; d_call: TRBD2; cdr3_nt: TGCAGCGTTGAAGAGGCTAGCGGGAGCAATGAGCAGTTCTTC; cdr3_aa: CSVEEASGSNEQFF
v_call: TRBV20-1; j_call: TRBJ2-7; clone_size: -; d_call: -; cdr3_nt: TGCAGTGCTAGACAGGGGCTCGAGCAGTACTTC; cdr3_aa: CSARQGLEQYF
v_call: TRBV7-8; j_call: TRBJ1-3; clone_size: -; d_call: -; cdr3_nt: TGTGCCAGCAGCGGGCGACAGGCCGTGGTGGGAAACACCATATATTTT; cdr3_aa: CASSGRQAVVGNTIYF
v_call: TRBV19; j_call: TRBJ1-1; clone_size: -; d_call: -; cdr3_nt: TGTGCCAGTACCCCCGGGGGGCCCGGTCTCACTGAAGCTTTCTTT; cdr3_aa: CASTPGGPGLTEAFF
v_call: TRBV12-3/TRBV12-4; j_call: TRBJ1-3; clone_size: -; d_call: -; cdr3_nt: TGTGCCAGCAGTTTAGGGGACATCTCTGGAAACACCATATATTTT; cdr3_aa: CASSLGDISGNTIYF
v_call: TRBV12-3/TRBV12-4; j_call: TRBJ2-5; clone_size: once; d_call: TRBD1; cdr3_nt: TGTGCCAGCAGCCCCATCGTGGGACAGGGATTTGAGACCCAGTACTTC; cdr3_aa: CASSPIVGQGFETQYF
v_call: TRBV6-1; j_call: TRBJ2-3; clone_size: -; d_call: -; cdr3_nt: TGTGCCAGCAGTGAAGGGGCAGGGGAGACAGATACGCAGTATTTT; cdr3_aa: CASSEGAGETDTQYF
v_call: TRBV28; j_call: TRBJ2-3; clone_size: -; d_call: -; cdr3_nt: TGTGCCAGCAGTCGCTCTCTGGTGGGGGGAGATACGCAGTATTTT; cdr3_aa: CASSRSLVGGDTQYF
v_call: TRBV29-1; j_call: TRBJ2-1; clone_size: -; d_call: TRBD2; cdr3_nt: TGCAGCGTTGATAGGGTAGCGGGAGGATCAAGCAATGAGCAGTTCTTC; cdr3_aa: CSVDRVAGGSSNEQFF